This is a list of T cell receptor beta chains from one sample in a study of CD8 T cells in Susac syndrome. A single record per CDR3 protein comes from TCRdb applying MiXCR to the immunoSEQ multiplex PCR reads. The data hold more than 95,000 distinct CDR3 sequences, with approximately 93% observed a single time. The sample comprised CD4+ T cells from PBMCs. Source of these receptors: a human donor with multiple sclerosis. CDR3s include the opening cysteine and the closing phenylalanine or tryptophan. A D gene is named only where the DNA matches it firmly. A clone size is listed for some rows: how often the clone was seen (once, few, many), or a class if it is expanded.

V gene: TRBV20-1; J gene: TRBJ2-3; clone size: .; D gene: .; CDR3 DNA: TGCAGTGCCCGACTATTGGGTTCAGATACGCAGTATTTT; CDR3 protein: CSARLLGSDTQYF
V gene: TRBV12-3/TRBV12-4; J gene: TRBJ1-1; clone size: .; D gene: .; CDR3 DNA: TGTGCCAGCACCCCGACAGCGGACACTGAAGCTTTCTTT; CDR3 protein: CASTPTADTEAFF
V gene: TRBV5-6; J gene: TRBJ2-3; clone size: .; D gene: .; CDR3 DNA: TGTGCCAGCAGCCTGATGGACAGCACAGATACGCAGTATTTT; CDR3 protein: CASSLMDSTDTQYF
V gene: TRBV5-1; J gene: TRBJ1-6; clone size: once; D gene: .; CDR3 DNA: TGCGCCAGCAGCTTGGATGCGCGAGGTGGGAATTCACCCCTCCACTTT; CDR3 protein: CASSLDARGGNSPLHF
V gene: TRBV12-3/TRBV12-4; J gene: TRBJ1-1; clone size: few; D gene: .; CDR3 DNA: TGTGCCAGCAGTTTAGGAAGGGGGACTGAAGCTTTCTTT; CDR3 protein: CASSLGRGTEAFF
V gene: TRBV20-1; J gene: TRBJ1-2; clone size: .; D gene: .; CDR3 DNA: TGCAGTGCTAGAGATCAGGGGCGGGGGGCTGGCTACACCTTC; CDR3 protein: CSARDQGRGAGYTF
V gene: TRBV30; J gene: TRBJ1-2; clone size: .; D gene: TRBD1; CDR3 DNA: TGTGCCTGGAGCTCGACAGGGGGCAATGGCTACACCTTC; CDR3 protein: CAWSSTGGNGYTF
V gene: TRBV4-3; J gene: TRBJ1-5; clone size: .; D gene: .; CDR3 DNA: TGCGCCAGCAGCCAAGAAAGAGCCAATCAGCCCCAGCATTTT; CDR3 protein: CASSQERANQPQHF
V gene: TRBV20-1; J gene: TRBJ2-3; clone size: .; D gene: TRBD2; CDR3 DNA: TGCAGTGCTAGAGGCCCCTCCCGAGGAGCGGGGGGGCAAGATACGCAGTATTTT; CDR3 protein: CSARGPSRGAGGQDTQYF
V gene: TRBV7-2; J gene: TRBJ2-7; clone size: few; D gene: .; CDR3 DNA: TGTGCCAGCAGCTTAGGACTTTCGGGGAGCTCCTACGAGCAGTACTTC; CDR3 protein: CASSLGLSGSSYEQYF
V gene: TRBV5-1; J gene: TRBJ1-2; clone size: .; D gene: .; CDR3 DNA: TGCGCCAGCAGCTTCATACTGACAGGAAACTATGGCTACACCTTC; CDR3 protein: CASSFILTGNYGYTF
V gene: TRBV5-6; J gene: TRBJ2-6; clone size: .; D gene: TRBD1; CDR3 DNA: TGTGCCAGCAGCGGCGCTCACAGGGGGCTACTATCTGGGGCCAACGTCCTGACTTTC; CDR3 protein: CASSGAHRGLLSGANVLTF
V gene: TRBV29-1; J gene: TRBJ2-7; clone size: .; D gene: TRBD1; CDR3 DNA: TGCAGCGTTAAAGAACAGGGGGCGGCCTACGAGCAGTACTTC; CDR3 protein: CSVKEQGAAYEQYF
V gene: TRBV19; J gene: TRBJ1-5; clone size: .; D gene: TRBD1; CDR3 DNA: TGTGCCAGTAGTATTTCTGCTAGACAGGGAAATCAGCCCCAGCATTTT; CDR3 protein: CASSISARQGNQPQHF
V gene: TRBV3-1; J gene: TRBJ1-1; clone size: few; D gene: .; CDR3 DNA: TGTGCCAGCAGCCAAGATAGGACGGAAGAAGCTTTCTTT; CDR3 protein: CASSQDRTEEAFF
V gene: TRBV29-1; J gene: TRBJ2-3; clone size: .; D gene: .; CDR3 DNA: TGCAGCGTTGAGGGGGGCTGGACCGGAGGTACGCAGTATTTT; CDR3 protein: CSVEGGWTGGTQYF
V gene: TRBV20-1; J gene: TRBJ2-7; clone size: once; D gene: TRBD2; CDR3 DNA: TGCAGTGCTACTTCGACTAGCGGGTTCTCCTACGAGCAGTACTTC; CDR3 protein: CSATSTSGFSYEQYF
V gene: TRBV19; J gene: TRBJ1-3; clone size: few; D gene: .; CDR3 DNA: TGTGCCAGTAGTATCGGGAGTAGTGGAAACACCATATATTTT; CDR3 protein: CASSIGSSGNTIYF
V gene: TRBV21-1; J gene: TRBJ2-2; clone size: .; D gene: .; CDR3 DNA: TGTGCCAGCAGCAAAGTGGGGACTAGCGGTCTCACCGGGGAGCTGTTTTTT; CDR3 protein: CASSKVGTSGLTGELFF
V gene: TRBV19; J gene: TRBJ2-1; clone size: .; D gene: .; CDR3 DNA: TGTGCCAGTAGTATAGTGGATGGCGGGGGACAGGAGCAGTTCTTC; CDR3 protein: CASSIVDGGGQEQFF
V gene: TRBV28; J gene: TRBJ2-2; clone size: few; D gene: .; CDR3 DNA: TGTGCCAGCAGTTCCCCAACAGGGAGCGGGGAGCTGTTTTTT; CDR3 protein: CASSSPTGSGELFF
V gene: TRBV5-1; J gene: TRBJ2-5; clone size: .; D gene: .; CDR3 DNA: TGCGCCAGCAGCTTAACTCTCTCGGTTCAAGAGACCCAGTACTTC; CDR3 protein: CASSLTLSVQETQYF
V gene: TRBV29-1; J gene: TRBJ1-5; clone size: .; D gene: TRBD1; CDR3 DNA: TGCAGCGTTGAAGAAGGGACAGGTTATAGCAATCAGCCCCAGCATTTT; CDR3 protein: CSVEEGTGYSNQPQHF
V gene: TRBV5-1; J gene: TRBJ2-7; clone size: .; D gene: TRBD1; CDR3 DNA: TGCGCCAGCAGCTTGGCCGGGACAGCACTTCTCCGCGAGCAGTACTTC; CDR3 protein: CASSLAGTALLREQYF
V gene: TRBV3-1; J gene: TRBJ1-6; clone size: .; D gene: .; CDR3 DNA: TGTGCCAGCAGCCAGGGGAGCTCCTATAATTCACCCCTCCACTTT; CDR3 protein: CASSQGSSYNSPLHF
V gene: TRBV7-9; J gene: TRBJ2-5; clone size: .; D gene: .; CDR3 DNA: TGTGCCAGCAGCATACGACAGGCCGGGGAGACCCAGTACTTC; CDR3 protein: CASSIRQAGETQYF
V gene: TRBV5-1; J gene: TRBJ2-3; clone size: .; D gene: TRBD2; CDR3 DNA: TGCGCCAGCAGCTTGGCCCCTACTAGCGGGGGGGCCGGCACAGATACGCAGTATTTT; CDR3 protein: CASSLAPTSGGAGTDTQYF
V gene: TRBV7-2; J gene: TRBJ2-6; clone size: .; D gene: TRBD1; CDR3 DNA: TGTGCCAGCAGACTTGAACAGGGGACTGGGGCCAACGTCCTGACTTTC; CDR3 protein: CASRLEQGTGANVLTF
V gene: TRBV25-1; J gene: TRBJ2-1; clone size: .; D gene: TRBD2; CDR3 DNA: TGTGCCAGCGGGATAGCGGGGGACCTCAATGAGCAGTTCTTC; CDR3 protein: CASGIAGDLNEQFF
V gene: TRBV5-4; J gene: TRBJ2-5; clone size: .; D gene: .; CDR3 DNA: TGTGCCAGCAGCCCGTCCGAGCAAAAGTACCAAGAGACCCAGTACTTC; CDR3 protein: CASSPSEQKYQETQYF
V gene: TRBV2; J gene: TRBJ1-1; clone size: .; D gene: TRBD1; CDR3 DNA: TGTGCCAGCGGTGCGACAGGGGCGAACACTGAAGCTTTCTTT; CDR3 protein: CASGATGANTEAFF
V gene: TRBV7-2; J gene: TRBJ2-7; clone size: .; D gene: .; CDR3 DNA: TGTGCCAGCAGCTTCGGCAGTGACTACGAGCAGTACTTC; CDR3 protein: CASSFGSDYEQYF
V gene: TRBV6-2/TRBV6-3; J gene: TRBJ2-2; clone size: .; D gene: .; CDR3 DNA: TGTGCCAGCACCCAAGGGTCCGGGGAGCTGTTTTTT; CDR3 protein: CASTQGSGELFF
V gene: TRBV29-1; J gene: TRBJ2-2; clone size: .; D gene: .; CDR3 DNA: TGCAGCGCCTTGGGGCACCCGAACACCGGGGAGCTGTTTTTT; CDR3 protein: CSALGHPNTGELFF
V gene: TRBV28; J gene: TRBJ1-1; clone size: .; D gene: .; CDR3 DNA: TGTGCCAGCAAAGCTCGAGACACACAAGCTTTCTTT; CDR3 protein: CASKARDTQAFF
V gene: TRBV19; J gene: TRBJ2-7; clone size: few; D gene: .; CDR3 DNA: TGTGCCAGTAGTATAGGACAGGACTACGAGCAGTACTTC; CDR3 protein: CASSIGQDYEQYF
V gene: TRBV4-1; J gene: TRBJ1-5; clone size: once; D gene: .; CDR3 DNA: TGCGCCAGCAGCCAAACCCACAATCAGCCCCAGCATTTT; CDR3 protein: CASSQTHNQPQHF
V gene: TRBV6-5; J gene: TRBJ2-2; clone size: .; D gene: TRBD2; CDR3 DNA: TGTGCCAGCAGTTACACCCAGGGACTAGCAAACACCGGGGAGCTGTTTTTT; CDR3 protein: CASSYTQGLANTGELFF
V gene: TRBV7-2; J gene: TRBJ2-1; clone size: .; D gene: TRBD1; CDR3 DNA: TGTGCCAGCAGCTCCTCGCCGGGACAGGGGGCCGTCCAGTTCTTC; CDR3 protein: CASSSSPGQGAVQFF
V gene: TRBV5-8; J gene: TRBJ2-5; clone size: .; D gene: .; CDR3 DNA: TGTGCCAGCAGCCAACGGACTGAAGAGACCCAGTACTTC; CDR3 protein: CASSQRTEETQYF
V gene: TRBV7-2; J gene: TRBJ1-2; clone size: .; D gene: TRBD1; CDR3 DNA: TGTGCCAGCAGCCACCCCCGACGGACAGGGAACTATGGCTACACCTTC; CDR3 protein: CASSHPRRTGNYGYTF
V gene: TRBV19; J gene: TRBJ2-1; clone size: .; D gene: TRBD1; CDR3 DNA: TGTGCCAGTAGTACGATACAGGGGGGTGAGCAGTTCTTC; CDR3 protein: CASSTIQGGEQFF
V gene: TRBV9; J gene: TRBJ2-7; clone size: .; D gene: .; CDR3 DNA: TGTGCCAGCAGCCCAAGACACAGCACCTACGAGCAGTACTTC; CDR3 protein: CASSPRHSTYEQYF
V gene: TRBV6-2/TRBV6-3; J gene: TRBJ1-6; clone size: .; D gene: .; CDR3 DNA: TGTGCCAGCACCACCCAGCATAATTCACCCCTCCACTTT; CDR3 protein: CASTTQHNSPLHF
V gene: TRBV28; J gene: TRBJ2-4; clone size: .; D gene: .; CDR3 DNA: TGTGCCAGCAGGGGAACAGGGAGAGGAAACATTCAGTACTTC; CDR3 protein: CASRGTGRGNIQYF
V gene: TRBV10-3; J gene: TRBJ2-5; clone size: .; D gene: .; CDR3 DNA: TGTGCCATCAGTGAGTCGTCGGAGACCCAGTACTTC; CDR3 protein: CAISESSETQYF
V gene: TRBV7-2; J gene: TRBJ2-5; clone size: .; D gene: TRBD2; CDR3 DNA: TGTGCCAGCAGCCCCAGGACTAGCGGGGGGAGAGAGACCCAGTACTTC; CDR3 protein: CASSPRTSGGRETQYF
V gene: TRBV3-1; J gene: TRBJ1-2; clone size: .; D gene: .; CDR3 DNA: TGTGCCAGCAGCCGGATGGGACATTCTGGGCATGGCTACACCTTC; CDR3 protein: CASSRMGHSGHGYTF
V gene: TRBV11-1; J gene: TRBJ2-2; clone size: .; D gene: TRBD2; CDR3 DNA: TGTGTCAGCAGCCTCCCTCCGGGACTAGCGGGGGGGTTGTACACCGGGGAGCTGTTTTTT; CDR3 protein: CVSSLPPGLAGGLYTGELFF
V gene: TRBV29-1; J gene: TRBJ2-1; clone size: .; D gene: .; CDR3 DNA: TGCAGCGTTGAATGGTCGGGGGGACACTACAATGAGCAGTTCTTC; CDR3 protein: CSVEWSGGHYNEQFF
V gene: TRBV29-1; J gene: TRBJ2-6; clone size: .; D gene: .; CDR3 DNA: TGCAGCGTTGGGAGTTCCGGGGCCAACGTCCTGACTTTC; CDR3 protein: CSVGSSGANVLTF
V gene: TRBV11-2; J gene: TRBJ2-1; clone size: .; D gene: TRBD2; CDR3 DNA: TGTGCCAGCAGCCGTGGGGGACTAGCGCAACTATACAATGAGCAGTTCTTC; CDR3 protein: CASSRGGLAQLYNEQFF
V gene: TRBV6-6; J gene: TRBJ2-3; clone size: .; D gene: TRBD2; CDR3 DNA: TGTGCCAGCAGTTACGGGACTAACACAGATACGCAGTATTTT; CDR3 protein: CASSYGTNTDTQYF